This record covers a single T cell receptor beta chain. Its cognate antigen has yet to be identified. No base qualities exist here, and no much larger clone lies one base off it. TCR CDR3 regions were amplified from genomic DNA by multiplex PCR using the deep immunoSEQ assay. Genomic DNA extracted from each cell subset was distributed evenly over all wells of several immunoSEQ 96-well plates, and each plate served as one replicate. For sorted subsets, about 200 ng genomic DNA, equal to tens of thousands of T cell genomes, was loaded into each replicate PCR. Purified libraries were quantified with a Qubit 3.0 fluorometer, sized on a Bioanalyzer 2100, and re-quantified with the KAPA Library Quantification kit. Each immunoSEQ 96-well plate was sequenced on its own single-read 150-cycle Illumina NextSeq 550 flow cell. The paper's processing steps were these. Because the immunoSEQ output held only junctional sequences and lacked quality scores, the filtering could not match the filtering applied to full-length reads. Sequences were annotated with PyIR, a Python wrapper for IgBLAST v1.9, using IMGT germline references to assign V/J genes and CDR3. Reads were removed for weak V/J assignments (E-value above 1e-6), missing CDR3, stop codons, out-of-frame junctions, or ambiguous translated residues. A V3J clonotype was defined by an identical inferred V gene, J gene, and CDR3 amino acid sequence. Percentage overlap between repertoires was computed as shared unique clonotypes divided by the size of the smaller repertoire. Three approaches were used to assess repertoire richness: RTK rarefaction, the Chao1 estimator, and Recon v2.1 estimates of unobserved clonotypes. Generation probabilities were computed with OLGA for all TCRbeta clonotypes obtained by the gDNA method from four donors. TCRdb provides this immuneACCESS table in a form limited to in-frame rearrangements. Some clones are lacking; in checked studies, under half of them reflect an unresolved V gene, and why the rest are absent is not known. That table supplies the V and J calls and clone size; D and trimming were determined from the DNA. Present in this sample are 950,000 to 1,200,000 clones, approximately 75% of which were seen just once. The ten top clones hold roughly 0.9% of the sample.

As encoded in the germline V gene, CDR1 is KGHSH while CDR2 is LQKENI. The CDR3 runs 15 residues from the cysteine to the phenylalanine. Of all the DNA, just the CDR3 is kept, 45 bases in frame from base 1. Cut back by 6 bases and 6 bases, the V and J ends lie 18 bases apart. The data were taken from a study of shared clonotypes between healthy human individuals (dated by TCRdb to about 2020). With respect to the entire study: The cohort included three men and a couple of women between 18 and 49 years of age. For each donor, three plates each were used for CD4 naive and CD4 memory, two plates were used for CD8 naive, and one plate was used for CD8 memory. To estimate repertoire size and how much clonotype sharing occurs between individuals, the study deeply sequenced the blood TCR repertoires of five healthy adults. To increase sequencing depth and limit assay-specific biases, TCR repertoire library preparation and sequencing were carried out by different laboratories using diverse techniques. Leukapheresis yielded between about 0.9 and 10 billion PBMCs per donor.

What the work shows at the level of the full study, not this receptor alone: Across a few donors, approximately 4.6% of naive CD4, roughly 3.5% of naive CD8, roughly 2.2% of memory CD4, and around 0.4% of memory CD8 clonotypes were shared. Because the study included a small number of donors, the genetic and exposure-history diversity represented was limited. Estimated clonotype richness was generally larger for naive than for memory subsets. Pairwise subsampling indicated that sequencing depth was expected to affect the degree of clonotype sharing among donors. Only blood was sampled, and tissue TCR repertoires likely differ from those in blood. Even with the large sequencing depth, rarefaction of the sorted-subset datasets indicated that sequencing was incomplete. Clonotypes shared by all four sorted-subset donors showed higher generation probabilities than non-shared clonotypes.

Donors were healthy HIV-negative adults with no recently reported acute infections or vaccinations. Every donor was a Caucasian adult residing in Nashville, Tennessee, USA. CD4+ T cells were enriched through magnetic negative selection, after which naive cells were positively selected on CD45RA and the remaining negative fraction served as the memory subset. Blood was obtained by leukapheresis, after which PBMCs were separated by Ficoll-Histopaque density gradient centrifugation and cryopreserved in liquid nitrogen vapor phase. Purity and quantity of every magnetically sorted T cell population were checked by analytical flow cytometry. Genomic DNA was isolated from every sorted fraction and measured by UV absorbance on a Nanodrop 2000c.

The specimen was memory CD4+ T cells from PBMCs. The label giving this sample's cell subset or site can be read as: CD45RA-negative fraction. This sequence originates from a man aged 18 to 29 in good health. Some clones in this sample may be carry-over from other donors' samples. In this chain, TRBV18 is recombined with TRBJ1-5; TRBD1 might be the D gene, on 5 matching bases. The DNA reads as follows: TGTGCCAGCTCTGGGGACCCGGGGAATAGTCAGCCCCAGCATTTT. This translates into CASSGDPGNSQPQHF. Outside the CDR3, residues come from the reference TRBV18 and TRBJ1-5 proteins, so the full variable domain is: NAGVMQNPRHLVRRRGQEARLRCSPMKGHSHVYWYRQLPEEGLKFMVYLQKENIIDESGMPKERFSAEFPKEGPSILRIQQVVRGDSAAYFCASSGDPGNSQPQHFGDGTRLSIL.